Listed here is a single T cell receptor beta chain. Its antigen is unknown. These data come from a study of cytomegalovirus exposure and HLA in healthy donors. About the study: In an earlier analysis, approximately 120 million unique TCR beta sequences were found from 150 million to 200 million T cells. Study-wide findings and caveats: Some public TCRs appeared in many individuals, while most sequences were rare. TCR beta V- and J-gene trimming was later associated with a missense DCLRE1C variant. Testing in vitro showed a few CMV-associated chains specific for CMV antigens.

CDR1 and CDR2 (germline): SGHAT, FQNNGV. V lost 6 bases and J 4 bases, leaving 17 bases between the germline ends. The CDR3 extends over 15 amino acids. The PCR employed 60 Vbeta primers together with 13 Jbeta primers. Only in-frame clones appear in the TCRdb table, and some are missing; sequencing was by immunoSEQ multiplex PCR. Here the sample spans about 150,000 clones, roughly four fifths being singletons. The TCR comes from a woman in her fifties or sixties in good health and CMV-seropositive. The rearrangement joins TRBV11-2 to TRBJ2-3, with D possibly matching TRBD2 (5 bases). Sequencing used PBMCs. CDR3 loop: CASSFRVGGADTQYF. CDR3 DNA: TGTGCCAGCAGTTTCAGAGTTGGAGGAGCAGATACGCAGTATTTT.